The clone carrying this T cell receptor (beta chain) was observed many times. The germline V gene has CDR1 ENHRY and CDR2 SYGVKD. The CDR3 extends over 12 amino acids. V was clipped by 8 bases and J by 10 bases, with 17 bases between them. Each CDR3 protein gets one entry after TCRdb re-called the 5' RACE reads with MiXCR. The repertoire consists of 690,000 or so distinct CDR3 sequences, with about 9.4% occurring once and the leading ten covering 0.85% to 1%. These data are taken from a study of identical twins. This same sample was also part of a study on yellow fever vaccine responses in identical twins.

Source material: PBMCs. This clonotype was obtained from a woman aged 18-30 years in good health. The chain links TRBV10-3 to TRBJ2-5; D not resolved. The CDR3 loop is CAIGPDPQIQYF. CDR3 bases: TGTGCCATCGGCCCGGACCCGCAGATCCAGTACTTC.